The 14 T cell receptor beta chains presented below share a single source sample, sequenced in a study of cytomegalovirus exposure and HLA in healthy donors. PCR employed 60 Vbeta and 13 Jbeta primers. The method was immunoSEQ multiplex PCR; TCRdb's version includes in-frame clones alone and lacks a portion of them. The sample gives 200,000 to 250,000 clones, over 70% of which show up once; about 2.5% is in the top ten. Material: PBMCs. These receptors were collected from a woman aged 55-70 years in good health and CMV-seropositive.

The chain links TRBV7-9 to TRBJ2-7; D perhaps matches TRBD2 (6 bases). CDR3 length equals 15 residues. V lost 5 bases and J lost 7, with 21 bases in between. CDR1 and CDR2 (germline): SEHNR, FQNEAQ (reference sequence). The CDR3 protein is CASSIRLGGGGEQYF. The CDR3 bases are TGTGCCAGCAGCATCCGGCTCGGGGGTGGGGGGGAGCAGTACTTC.

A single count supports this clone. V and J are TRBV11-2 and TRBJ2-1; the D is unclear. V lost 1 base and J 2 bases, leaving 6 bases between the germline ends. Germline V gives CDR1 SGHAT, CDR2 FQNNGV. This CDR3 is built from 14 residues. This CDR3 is CASSLVLTYNEQFF. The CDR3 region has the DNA TGTGCCAGCAGCTTAGTCCTAACCTACAATGAGCAGTTCTTC.

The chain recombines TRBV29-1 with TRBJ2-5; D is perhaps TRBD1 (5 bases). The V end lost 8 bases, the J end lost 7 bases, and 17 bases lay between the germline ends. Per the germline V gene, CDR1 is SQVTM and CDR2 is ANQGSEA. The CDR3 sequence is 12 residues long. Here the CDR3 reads CSFPGSQGTQYF. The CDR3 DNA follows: TGCAGCTTCCCCGGCTCCCAGGGGACCCAGTACTTC.

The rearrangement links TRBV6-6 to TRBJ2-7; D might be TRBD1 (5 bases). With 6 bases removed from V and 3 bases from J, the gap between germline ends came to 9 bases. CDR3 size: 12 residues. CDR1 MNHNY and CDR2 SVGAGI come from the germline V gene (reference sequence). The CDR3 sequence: CASRKDSYEQYF. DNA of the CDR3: TGTGCCAGCAGGAAAGACAGCTACGAGCAGTACTTC.

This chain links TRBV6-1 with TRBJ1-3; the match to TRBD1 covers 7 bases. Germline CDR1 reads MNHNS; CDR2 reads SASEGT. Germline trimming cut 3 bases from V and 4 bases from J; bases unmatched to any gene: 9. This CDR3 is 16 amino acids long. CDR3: CASSEVRGASGNTIYF. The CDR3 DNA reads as TGTGCCAGCAGTGAGGTCAGGGGGGCCTCCGGAAACACCATATATTTT.

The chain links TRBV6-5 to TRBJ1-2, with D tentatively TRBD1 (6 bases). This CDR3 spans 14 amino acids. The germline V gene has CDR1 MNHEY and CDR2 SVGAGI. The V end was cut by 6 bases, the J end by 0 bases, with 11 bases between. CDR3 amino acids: CASRTGSANYGYTF. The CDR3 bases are TGTGCCAGCAGAACAGGGTCTGCTAACTATGGCTACACCTTC.

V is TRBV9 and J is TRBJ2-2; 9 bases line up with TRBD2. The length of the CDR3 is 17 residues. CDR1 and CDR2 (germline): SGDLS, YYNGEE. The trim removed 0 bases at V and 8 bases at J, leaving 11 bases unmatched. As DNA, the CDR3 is TGTGCCAGCAGCGTAGCGTCGGGCGGGGGGGCTGTTGGGGAGCTGTTTTTT. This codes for CASSVASGGGAVGELFF.

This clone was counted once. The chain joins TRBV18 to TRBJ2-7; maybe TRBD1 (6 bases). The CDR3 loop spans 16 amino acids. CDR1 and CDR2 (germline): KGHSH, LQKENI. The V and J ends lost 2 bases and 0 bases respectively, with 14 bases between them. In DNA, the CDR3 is TGTGCCAGCTCACCATATTTTAAGGACAGCTCCTACGAGCAGTACTTC. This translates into CASSPYFKDSSYEQYF.

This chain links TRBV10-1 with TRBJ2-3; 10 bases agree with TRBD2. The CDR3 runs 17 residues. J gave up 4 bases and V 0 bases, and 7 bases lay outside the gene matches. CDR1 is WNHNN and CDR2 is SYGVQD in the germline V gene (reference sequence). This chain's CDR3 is CASSESPLAGVADTQYF. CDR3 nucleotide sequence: TGCGCCAGCAGTGAGTCCCCTCTAGCGGGAGTTGCAGATACGCAGTATTTT.

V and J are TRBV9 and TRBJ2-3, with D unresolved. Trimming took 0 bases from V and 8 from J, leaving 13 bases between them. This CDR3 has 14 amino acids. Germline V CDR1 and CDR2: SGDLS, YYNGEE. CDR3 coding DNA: TGTGCCAGCAGCGTAGTTCCCCAGGCACCTACGCAGTATTTT. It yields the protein CASSVVPQAPTQYF.

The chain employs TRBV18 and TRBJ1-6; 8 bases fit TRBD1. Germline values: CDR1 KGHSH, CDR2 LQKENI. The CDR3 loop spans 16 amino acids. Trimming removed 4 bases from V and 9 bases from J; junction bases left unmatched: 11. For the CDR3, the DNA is TGTGCCAGCTCACTAACGACAGGGGCGCCGTCTTCACCCCTCCACTTT. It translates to CASSLTTGAPSSPLHF.

The CDR3 reads CASSFDRGQGEKLFF. The CDR3 DNA reads as TGTGCCAGCAGCTTCGACAGGGGGCAGGGTGAAAAACTGTTTTTT. The chain uses TRBV7-9 and TRBJ1-4, with TRBD1 matching 10 bases. Germline V CDR1 and CDR2: SEHNR, FQNEAQ (reference sequence). The V gene end was trimmed by 3 bases and the J gene end by 7 bases; junction bases not matched to a gene: 5. The CDR3 spans 15 residues.

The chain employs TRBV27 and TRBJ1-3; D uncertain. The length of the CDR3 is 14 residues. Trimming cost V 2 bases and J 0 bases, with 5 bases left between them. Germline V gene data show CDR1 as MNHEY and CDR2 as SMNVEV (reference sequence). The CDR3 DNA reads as TGTGCCAGCAGTTTAGGCCACTCTGGAAACACCATATATTTT. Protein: CASSLGHSGNTIYF.

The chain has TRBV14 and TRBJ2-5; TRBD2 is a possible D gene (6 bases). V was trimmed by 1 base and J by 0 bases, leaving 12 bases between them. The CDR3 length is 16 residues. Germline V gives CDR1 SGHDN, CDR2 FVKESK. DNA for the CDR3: TGTGCCAGCAGCCAAGTCCCCGGGAGCCACCAAGAGACCCAGTACTTC. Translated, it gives CASSQVPGSHQETQYF.